The present entry profiles one TCR beta chain with its context. This sample is part of a study of T cell repertoires in cytomegalovirus infection. In TCRdb, the reads were re-called with MiXCR into one record per CDR3 protein. The data hold some 700,000 distinct CDR3 sequences, with roughly 35% observed a single time. The specimen was PBMCs. The sequence came from a human donor in good health (CMV status not recorded). Some clones in this sample may be carry-over from other donors' samples.

The chain's CDR3 is CASSRGTASYEQYF. DNA for the CDR3: TGTGCCAGCAGTAGGGGGACAGCGTCATACGAGCAGTACTTC. The V and J genes are TRBV6-2 or TRBV6-3 and TRBJ2-7; 7 bases fit TRBD1. This CDR3 comprises 14 residues. CDR1 and CDR2 (germline): MNHEY, SVGEGT. With 5 bases clipped from V and 4 bases from J, the junction kept 8 bases outside the gene matches.